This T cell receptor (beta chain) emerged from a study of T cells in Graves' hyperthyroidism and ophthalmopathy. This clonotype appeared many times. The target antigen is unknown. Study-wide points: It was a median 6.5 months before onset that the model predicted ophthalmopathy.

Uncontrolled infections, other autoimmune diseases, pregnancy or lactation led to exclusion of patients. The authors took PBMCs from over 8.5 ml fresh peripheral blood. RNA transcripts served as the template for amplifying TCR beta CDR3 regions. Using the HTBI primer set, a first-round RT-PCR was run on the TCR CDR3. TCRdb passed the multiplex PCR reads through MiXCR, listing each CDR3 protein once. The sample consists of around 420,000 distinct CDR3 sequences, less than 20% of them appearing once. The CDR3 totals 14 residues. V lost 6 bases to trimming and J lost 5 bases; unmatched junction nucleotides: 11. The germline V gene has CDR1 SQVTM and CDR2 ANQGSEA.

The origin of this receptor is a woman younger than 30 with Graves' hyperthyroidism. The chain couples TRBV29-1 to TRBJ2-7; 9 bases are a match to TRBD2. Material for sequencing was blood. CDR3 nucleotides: TGCAGCGTCAAGGCGGGAGGGATTTTTGACGAGCAGTACTTC. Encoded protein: CSVKAGGIFDEQYF.